The clone carrying this T cell receptor (delta chain) was recorded only once. The junction and the germline gene differ at one end; a read error may be behind it. This entry is derived from a study of gamma-delta T cells after stem cell transplantation. TCRdb processed the RT-PCR reads again with the CATT caller. The sample has about 11,000 delta-chain clones, around two fifths seen once. The receptor was isolated from a human donor. It is not recorded whose cells these are; they may come from a transplant donor. Sequencing was performed on gamma-delta T cells.

The CDR3 loop is CAIGERSPVGYPYTDKLIF. CDR3 DNA: TGTGCTATTGGGGAAAGGTCCCCTGTGGGATACCCTTACACCGATAAACTCATCTTT. The chain combines TRDV1 with TRDJ1; 7 bases are shared with TRDD3. The CDR3 spans 19 residues. CDR1 is TSWWSYY and CDR2 is QGS in the germline V gene.